This T cell receptor beta chain is from a study of T cell responses to AZD1222 COVID-19 vaccine. Profiling relied on immunoSEQ multiplex PCR, and the TCRdb table lists in-frame clones only, not all of them. The sample shows about 190,000 clones, around 94% of them seen only once. Comment on this clone: Its antigen is unidentified.

Study-level findings and limits: Spike was spanned by vaccine-associated CD4 TCRs, which were dominant at 160-218 and 743-854. Only six individuals given AZD1222 were seropositive at baseline. Increased Spike-specific TCR breadth and depth were observed after two AZD1222 doses. Sampling that yielded the repertoires occurred only after the peak T cell response.

The sequence was collected from an adult who received the MenACWY meningococcal vaccine as a control. This sample comprised peripheral blood, obtained 28 days after the second dose of the MenACWY control vaccine.

For the CDR3, the DNA is TGTGCCAGCAGTGAAGAGGGGAATCAGCCCCAGCATTTT. It specifies CASSEEGNQPQHF. The chain couples TRBV2 to TRBJ1-5, with a weak D call TRBD1 (5 bases). The CDR3 loop spans 13 amino acids. Germline V gene sequence: CDR1 SNHLY, CDR2 FYNNEI. Trimming stripped 1 base from V and 4 bases from J, with 5 bases between.